This T cell receptor beta chain was profiled in a study of blood T cell repertoires in COVID-19. Background on the study: From T cells, B-cell-depleted T cells, or PBMCs came the material, which was cDNA or gDNA.

Germline CDR1 is ENHRY and CDR2 is SYGVKD. The CDR3 has 14 residues. Trimming left V 8 bases short and J 3 bases short, with 14 bases between. Sequenced by immunoSEQ multiplex PCR; TCRdb stores in-frame clones only, minus some. Among tens of thousands of clones listed, roughly 87% were seen once. Material: peripheral blood. The clonotype originates from a man aged 55 to 70 with active COVID-19. The V call is TRBV10-3, the J call TRBJ2-1; a weak D match, TRBD2 (6 bases). CDR3 sequence (DNA): TGTGCCATCTGGCCGGGGGACCTCTACAATGAGCAGTTCTTC. This encodes CAIWPGDLYNEQFF.